The 29 T cell receptor beta chains below were found in one sample sequenced in a study of OX40 agonist ivuxolimab in advanced cancers. The protocol was immunoSEQ multiplex PCR, while the TCRdb copy is restricted to in-frame clones and leaves out a portion. The sample includes about 32,000 clones, roughly 89% of them seen just once. Sequencing used CD4+ or CD8+ T cells sorted from blood, obtained in a trial of the OX40 agonist ivuxolimab. These receptors came from an adult with an advanced solid tumor such as melanoma, head and neck, liver or kidney cancer.

The chain combines TRBV2 with TRBJ1-6, with D hard to call. This CDR3 region has 17 residues. The germline V and J ends were trimmed by 3 bases and 0 bases, with 12 bases remaining between them. CDR1 and CDR2 from the germline V gene are SNHLY and FYNNEI. The CDR3 sequence: CASSDLRESSYNSPLHF. The CDR3 bases are TGTGCCAGCAGTGATTTGAGGGAAAGCTCCTATAATTCACCCCTCCACTTT.

The V gene is TRBV19, the J gene TRBJ2-1; TRBD2 matches 13 bases. This CDR3 comprises 15 residues. Germline CDR1 reads LNHDA; CDR2 reads SQIVND (reference sequence). Trimming took 1 base from V and 6 from J; bases not matched to a gene: 0. CDR3 amino acids: CASSIGTSGSNEQFF. The CDR3 coding sequence is TGTGCCAGTAGTATAGGGACTAGCGGGAGCAATGAGCAGTTCTTC.

V and J are TRBV15 and TRBJ2-3, with a weak D call TRBD1 (6 bases). The CDR3 loop spans 14 amino acids. Germline V gene lookup returns CDR1 LNHNV and CDR2 YYDKDF (reference sequence). V was cut by 5 bases and J by 5 bases, with 14 bases left in between. The chain's CDR3 is CATSERKGEDTQYF. The CDR3 DNA follows: TGTGCCACCAGCGAACGCAAGGGGGAAGATACGCAGTATTTT. The full variable domain, with the rest looked up from reference TRBV15 and TRBJ2-3, is DAMVIQNPRYQVTQFGKPVTLSCSQTLNHNVMYWYQQKSSQAPKLLFHYYDKDFNNEADTPDNFQSRRPNTSFCFLDIRSPGLGDTAMYLCATSERKGEDTQYFGPGTRLTVL.

In its sample, this clone was seen a few times. The chain uses TRBV5-6 and TRBJ2-1; D is perhaps TRBD1 (7 bases). V was cut by 2 bases and J by 5 bases, with 17 bases left in between. Germline loops: CDR1 SGHDT, CDR2 YYEEEE. The CDR3 totals 16 residues. In nucleotides, the CDR3 is TGTGCCAGCAGCTTAGCATCCCGGGGGACAGACAATGAGCAGTTCTTC. Residues: CASSLASRGTDNEQFF.

V is TRBV9 and J is TRBJ2-1; the D gene is possibly TRBD1 (7 bases). Germline V CDR1 and CDR2: SGDLS, YYNGEE. Between the trimmed V and J ends, which lost 5 bases and 8 bases, there was a span of 14 bases. This CDR3 is 13 amino acids long. For the CDR3, the DNA is TGTGCCAGCAGTGCGGAGGGGGCCGATGAGCAGTTCTTC. Its protein is CASSAEGADEQFF.

The chain combines TRBV7-2 with TRBJ2-2; D remains ambiguous. The CDR3 consists of 15 residues. Germline CDR1 reads SGHTA; CDR2 reads FQGNSA. V shed 2 bases and J shed 6 bases, with 13 bases lying between them. DNA for the CDR3: TGTGCCAGCAGCTTATTCTCTAGGGCGGCCGGGGAGCTGTTTTTT. Its translation: CASSLFSRAAGELFF.

The V gene is TRBV27, the J gene TRBJ2-3, with D unclear. Germline assignment: CDR1 MNHEY and CDR2 SMNVEV (reference sequence). V lost 2 bases and J lost 0, with 9 bases in between. This CDR3 comprises 15 residues. The CDR3 sequence is CASSLRQYSTDTQYF. The DNA for the CDR3 is TGTGCCAGCAGTTTACGGCAGTACAGCACAGATACGCAGTATTTT.

The V gene is TRBV9, the J gene TRBJ2-2; the match to TRBD1 covers 8 bases. The CDR3 is 17 residues long. The germline V gene has CDR1 SGDLS and CDR2 YYNGEE. The V and J ends lost 0 bases and 1 base, in that order; junction bases with no gene match: 5. CDR3 in DNA: TGTGCCAGCAGCGTAGAGGGAACAGGGGGGAACACCGGGGAGCTGTTTTTT. Protein product: CASSVEGTGGNTGELFF.

The chain links TRBV7-9 to TRBJ2-1; the D is unclear. This CDR3 contains 16 residues. The ends were cut back, 4 bases at V and 8 bases at J, with 21 bases in the middle. The germline V gene encodes CDR1 SEHNR and CDR2 FQNEAQ (reference sequence). In nucleotides, the CDR3 is TGTGCCAGCAGCTCCAGACGGATAACGACTTCGGATGAGCAGTTCTTC. As protein: CASSSRRITTSDEQFF.

V gene TRBV15 combines with J gene TRBJ1-2, with a tentative D call TRBD1 (6 bases). The germline V gene has CDR1 LNHNV and CDR2 YYDKDF (reference sequence). CDR3 length: 17 residues. V lost 3 bases, J lost 0 bases, and 17 bases lay in between. The CDR3 protein is CATSSGTGTLANYGYTF. CDR3 sequence (DNA): TGTGCCACCAGCAGTGGAACGGGGACACTTGCTAACTATGGCTACACCTTC.

The chain recombines TRBV9 with TRBJ2-7; 10 nucleotides line up with TRBD1. The V and J ends lost 7 bases and 3 bases, in that order; junction bases with no gene match: 10. The CDR3 is made up of 15 amino acids. The germline V gene has CDR1 SGDLS and CDR2 YYNGEE. In nucleotides, the CDR3 is TGTGCCAGCTCCGCGACGGGACAGGGGTACTACGAGCAGTACTTC. It is translated as CASSATGQGYYEQYF.

The chain links TRBV29-1 to TRBJ1-2; possibly TRBD1 for D (5 bases). Trimming took 0 bases from V and 6 from J, leaving 11 bases between them. The CDR3 covers 13 residues. Germline CDR1 reads SQVTM; CDR2 reads ANQGSEA. The DNA for the CDR3 is TGCAGCGTTGAAGATAGGCAGGGCGATGGCTACACCTTC. Protein product: CSVEDRQGDGYTF.

This chain connects TRBV7-8 to TRBJ2-1; 12 bases match TRBD2. The CDR3 contains 14 residues. Trimming removed 8 bases from V and 5 bases from J; junction bases left unmatched: 4. CDR1 and CDR2 from the germline V gene are SGHVS and FQNEAQ. The CDR3 DNA is TGTGCCAGCGTCGGGACTAGCGGGCACAATGAGCAGTTCTTC. Its protein product is CASVGTSGHNEQFF.

The rearrangement joins TRBV27 to TRBJ1-2; the D gene is possibly TRBD1 (6 bases). There are 15 residues in the CDR3. Trimming took 5 bases from V and 4 from J, leaving 17 bases between them. Germline V gives CDR1 MNHEY, CDR2 SMNVEV (reference sequence). The CDR3 DNA sequence: TGTGCCAGCAGTCTCACGGCGGGGGCCACCTATGGCTACACCTTC. It is translated as CASSLTAGATYGYTF.

There are a few counts of this clone. This rearrangement joins TRBV6-1 to TRBJ2-5; D is ambiguous. V lost 6 bases and J 5 bases, leaving 13 bases between the germline ends. Germline CDR1 is MNHNS and CDR2 is SASEGT. The CDR3 covers 13 residues. The chain's CDR3 is CASSRGSWETQYF. The CDR3 DNA sequence: TGTGCCAGCAGCAGAGGCAGTTGGGAGACCCAGTACTTC.

The chain uses TRBV9 and TRBJ2-1; no reliable D call. With 1 base removed from V and 6 bases from J, the gap between germline ends came to 8 bases. The CDR3 is 13 residues long. Germline V CDR1 and CDR2: SGDLS, YYNGEE. The CDR3 coding sequence is TGTGCCAGCAGCGTAATGTACCGCAATGAGCAGTTCTTC. Translation gives CASSVMYRNEQFF. Drawing the rest from reference TRBV9 and TRBJ2-1, the complete variable domain is DSGVTQTPKHLITATGQRVTLRCSPRSGDLSVYWYQQSLDQGLQFLIQYYNGEERAKGNILERFSAQQFPDLHSELNLSSLELGDSALYFCASSVMYRNEQFFGPGTRLTVL.

The V call is TRBV5-4, the J call TRBJ1-1; D may be TRBD1 (5 bases). This CDR3 contains 13 residues. Trimming removed 10 bases at V and 7 bases at J, with 20 bases between. Germline V CDR1 and CDR2: SGHNT, YYREEE (reference sequence). CDR3: CAQFLGPGSEAFF. CDR3 coding DNA: TGTGCCCAGTTCTTGGGGCCGGGAAGTGAAGCTTTCTTT.

This clone was observed a handful of times. V usage is TRBV30 and J usage is TRBJ1-1; D unresolved. Germline CDR1 and CDR2: GTSNPN and SVGIG (reference sequence). The CDR3 runs to 14 residues. The V end lost 0 bases, the J end lost 4 bases, and 12 bases lay between the germline ends. This chain's CDR3 is CAWSVGTEGTEAFF. The CDR3 region has the DNA TGTGCCTGGAGTGTAGGCACTGAGGGCACTGAAGCTTTCTTT.

This chain links TRBV5-6 with TRBJ2-3; D unclear. The germline CDR1 and CDR2 sequences are SGHDT and YYEEEE. V lost 0 bases and J 5 bases, leaving 1 base between the germline ends. The CDR3 has 11 amino acids. The CDR3 loop is CASSLGDTQYF. Written as DNA, the CDR3 is TGTGCCAGCAGCTTGGGAGATACGCAGTATTTT.

The chain is built from TRBV5-5 and TRBJ1-1; the D gene is possibly TRBD1 (5 bases). This CDR3 region has 12 residues. Trimming shortened V by 4 bases and J by 11 bases, and 15 bases separated the two germline ends. CDR1 is SGHKS, CDR2 YYEKEE, per germline (reference sequence). Written as DNA, the CDR3 is TGTGCCAGCAGCCAAGACAGCACCCAGGCTTTCTTT. Residues: CASSQDSTQAFF.

This clone occurred once. V usage is TRBV28 and J usage is TRBJ1-2, with 8 bases that match TRBD1. Trimming took 3 bases from V and 2 from J; bases not matched to a gene: 5. CDR3 length: 15 amino acids. Germline CDR1 MDHEN, CDR2 SYDVKM. The CDR3 protein is CASSFPRTGNYGYTF. As DNA, the CDR3 is TGTGCCAGCAGTTTCCCTCGGACAGGGAACTATGGCTACACCTTC.

This clone appeared a single time. This CDR3 is CSVEGATRGTYEQYF. CDR3 bases: TGCAGCGTTGAAGGGGCGACTAGGGGAACCTACGAGCAGTACTTC. The chain is built from TRBV29-1 and TRBJ2-7, with a weak D call TRBD2 (6 bases). The V gene lost 1 base and the J gene lost 2 bases, with 15 bases spanning the gap. The germline CDR1 and CDR2 sequences are SQVTM and ANQGSEA. This CDR3 spans 15 amino acids.

The rearrangement joins TRBV27 to TRBJ2-7; the D is unclear. This CDR3 has 11 amino acids. V gave up 2 bases and J gave up 5 bases, with 4 bases separating them. Per germline, CDR1 MNHEY and CDR2 SMNVEV (reference sequence). The CDR3 here is CASSLNHEQYF. In nucleotides, the CDR3 is TGTGCCAGCAGTTTAAACCACGAGCAGTACTTC.

The V and J genes are TRBV28 and TRBJ1-2; a weak D match, TRBD1 (6 bases). CDR3 size: 14 residues. Trimming pared 7 bases from V and 4 bases from J, leaving 16 bases between. The germline gives CDR1 MDHEN, CDR2 SYDVKM. In DNA form, the CDR3 reads TGTGCCAGCACCCTAAGCAGGGGCGGCTATGGCTACACCTTC. It encodes CASTLSRGGYGYTF.

V is TRBV9 and J is TRBJ2-5; a weak D match, TRBD1 (5 bases). The CDR3 extends over 14 amino acids. Per germline, CDR1 SGDLS and CDR2 YYNGEE. The ends were cut back, 4 bases at V and 3 bases at J, with 13 bases in the middle. In nucleotides, the CDR3 is TGTGCCAGCAGCCCCTATGGGGCAAAAGAGACCCAGTACTTC. Protein product: CASSPYGAKETQYF. The whole variable domain, remainder taken from reference TRBV9 and TRBJ2-5, is DSGVTQTPKHLITATGQRVTLRCSPRSGDLSVYWYQQSLDQGLQFLIQYYNGEERAKGNILERFSAQQFPDLHSELNLSSLELGDSALYFCASSPYGAKETQYFGPGTRLLVL.

By share, this clone ranks as medium-sized. CDR3 DNA: TGTGCCAGCAGACAACGGGAGAATGAGCAGTTCTTC. Translated, it gives CASRQRENEQFF. The chain joins TRBV28 to TRBJ2-1, with a possible D match to TRBD2 (6 bases). V lost 6 bases and J 7 bases, leaving 10 bases between the germline ends. This CDR3 is built from 12 residues. Germline V gene data show CDR1 as MDHEN and CDR2 as SYDVKM.

The chain combines TRBV7-9 with TRBJ2-5, with D possibly matching TRBD2 (5 bases). Trimming pared 5 bases from V and 4 bases from J, leaving 14 bases between. This CDR3 is 14 amino acids long. Germline V CDR1 and CDR2: SEHNR, FQNEAQ (reference sequence). The CDR3 here is CASSASGEGETQYF. The CDR3 region has the DNA TGTGCCAGCAGCGCTAGTGGCGAGGGAGAGACCCAGTACTTC.

The genes are TRBV5-1 and TRBJ2-1; maybe TRBD2 (5 bases). CDR3 length equals 16 residues. V lost 4 bases, J lost 0 bases, and 14 bases lay in between. Germline V lookup: CDR1 SGHRS, CDR2 YFSETQ. The CDR3 sequence: CASSVTRTSSYNEQFF. The CDR3 bases are TGCGCCAGCAGCGTAACTAGGACTTCCTCCTACAATGAGCAGTTCTTC.

This chain connects TRBV5-6 to TRBJ2-2, with 7 bases matching TRBD2. CDR3 size: 16 residues. V dropped 1 base and J dropped 5; count of bases not matched to a gene: 8. Per the germline V gene, CDR1 is SGHDT and CDR2 is YYEEEE. CDR3 nucleotides: TGTGCCAGCAGCTTGTTGGGCAGGGAGGGGACCGGGGAGCTGTTTTTT. This codes for CASSLLGREGTGELFF.